A single sample gave rise to the 15 T cell receptor beta chains below, sequenced in a study of blood T cells in healthy people across ages. A second about 7 to 12 cycle PCR used barcoded and J-beta primers. MiXCR was run by TCRdb on the 5' RACE reads, yielding one entry per CDR3 protein. Here the sample spans approximately 1,000,000 distinct CDR3 sequences, about two fifths being singletons. The sample taken for sequencing was blood. The receptors were sampled from a man younger than 30 in good health.

The chain is built from TRBV7-3 and TRBJ1-1; D is undetermined. With 2 bases removed from V and 4 bases from J, the gap between germline ends came to 8 bases. The CDR3 totals 13 residues. The germline gives CDR1 SGHTA, CDR2 FQGTGA. The CDR3 DNA sequence: TGTGCCAGCAGCTTAGTCATCGGCACTGAAGCTTTCTTT. This gives the protein CASSLVIGTEAFF.

This clonotype was seen only a few times. The chain couples TRBV3-1 to TRBJ2-2; TRBD1 might be the D (5 bases). Germline V lookup: CDR1 LGHDT, CDR2 YNNKEL (reference sequence). CDR3 length equals 15 residues. The V end was cut by 1 base, the J end by 5 bases, with 11 bases between. CDR3 sequence reads: CASSQGQGRTGELFF. CDR3 nucleotides: TGTGCCAGCAGCCAAGGCCAGGGTCGGACCGGGGAGCTGTTTTTT.

The CDR3 region is CASSYGTSGLTDTQYF. The CDR3 region has the DNA TGTGCCAGCAGTTACGGGACTAGCGGGCTCACAGATACGCAGTATTTT. The chain links TRBV6-2 or TRBV6-3 to TRBJ2-3, with TRBD2 matching 12 bases. Germline V gene sequence: CDR1 MNHEY, CDR2 SVGEGT. The CDR3 spans 16 residues. The V segment lost 2 bases and the J segment 2 bases; nucleotides outside the gene matches: 2.

V is TRBV20-1 and J is TRBJ1-1; D uncertain. Germline-derived CDR1 and CDR2 are DFQATT and SNEGSKA (reference sequence). This CDR3 region has 14 residues. Trimming shortened V by 0 bases and J by 10 bases, and 18 bases separated the two germline ends. The CDR3 protein is CSARDREWTAGAFF. As DNA, the CDR3 is TGCAGTGCTAGAGACCGAGAATGGACGGCGGGAGCTTTCTTT.

The chain uses TRBV7-2 and TRBJ2-4; D is undetermined. V dropped 5 bases and J dropped 3 bases, with 14 bases sitting between them. The CDR3 sequence is 15 residues long. Germline V gene lookup returns CDR1 SGHTA and CDR2 FQGNSA. CDR3: CASSTKGVSKNIQYF. In nucleotides, the CDR3 is TGTGCCAGCAGCACAAAGGGTGTGAGCAAAAACATTCAGTACTTC.

CDR3 loop: CSASSQGPGGTDTQYF. DNA for the CDR3: TGCAGTGCTAGTTCTCAGGGGCCCGGGGGCACAGATACGCAGTATTTT. This sequence joins TRBV20-1 and TRBJ2-3; D perhaps matches TRBD1 (6 bases). Germline V gives CDR1 DFQATT, CDR2 SNEGSKA (reference sequence). This CDR3 has 16 residues. Trimming took 3 bases from V and 1 from J, leaving 17 bases between them.

The V call is TRBV12-3 or TRBV12-4, the J call TRBJ1-1, with D unclear. The CDR3 runs 13 residues. V was pared by 0 bases and J by 6 bases, with 8 bases between. The DNA for the CDR3 is TGTGCCAGCAGTTTAGCGGACGGAGCTGAAGCTTTCTTT. This codes for CASSLADGAEAFF.

This clonotype was recorded only once. This rearrangement joins TRBV25-1 to TRBJ1-2, with D perhaps matching TRBD1 (5 bases). Germline CDR1 MGHDK, CDR2 SYGVNS. The CDR3 has 15 amino acids. V lost 6 bases to trimming and J lost 5 bases, with 19 bases between them. The CDR3 reads CASSDPGGSSYGYTF. The CDR3 DNA is TGTGCCAGCAGCGACCCCGGGGGGTCTTCATATGGCTACACCTTC.

V and J are TRBV21-1 and TRBJ1-2; TRBD1 is taken as the D call from the table, unchecked against the DNA. TRBV21-1 is classified as a pseudogene. The CDR3 has 16 amino acids. CDR3 in DNA: TGTGCCAGCAGCAAAGGGTCACAGGGAGGAAGCTATGGCTACACCTTC. Its protein product is CASSKGSQGGSYGYTF.

The V call is TRBV4-3, the J call TRBJ1-1; tentatively, D is TRBD1 (5 bases). Per the germline V gene, CDR1 is LGHNA and CDR2 is YSLEER. Trimming removed 1 base from V and 6 bases from J, with 12 bases in between. The CDR3 length is 14 residues. This CDR3 reads CASSQAQGGPEAFF. CDR3 nucleotides: TGCGCCAGCAGCCAAGCCCAGGGTGGGCCTGAAGCTTTCTTT.

This clonotype has more than one count but fewer than ten. The rearrangement links TRBV5-1 to TRBJ1-1; D may be TRBD1 (5 bases). Germline values: CDR1 SGHRS, CDR2 YFSETQ. Trimming removed 6 bases from V and 4 bases from J, with 16 bases in between. CDR3 size: 14 residues. CDR3: CASIWGGVTTEAFF. CDR3 nucleotide sequence: TGCGCCAGCATTTGGGGGGGGGTCACCACTGAAGCTTTCTTT. Filled out from reference TRBV5-1 and TRBJ1-1, the complete variable domain reads KAGVTQTPRYLIKTRGQQVTLSCSPISGHRSVSWYQQTPGQGLQFLFEYFSETQRNKGNFPGRFSGRQFSNSRSEMNVSTLELGDSALYLCASIWGGVTTEAFFGQGTRLTVV.

The rearrangement links TRBV20-1 to TRBJ1-2; a weak D match, TRBD1 (5 bases). This CDR3 spans 12 amino acids. V lost 3 bases to trimming and J lost 4 bases, with 9 bases between them. Germline V gene sequence: CDR1 DFQATT, CDR2 SNEGSKA (reference sequence). The CDR3 coding sequence is TGCAGTGCTAGCGGGGACCCCTATGGCTACACCTTC. This codes for CSASGDPYGYTF.

A few counts support this clonotype. CDR3 amino acids: CASSERARGNQPQHF. CDR3 bases: TGTGCCAGCAGTGAACGGGCCAGGGGGAATCAGCCCCAGCATTTT. The V call is TRBV2, the J call TRBJ1-5; 7 bases are a match to TRBD1. Trimming at V came to 2 bases and at J to 4 bases, leaving 5 bases not matched to a gene. Germline assignment: CDR1 SNHLY and CDR2 FYNNEI. This CDR3 spans 15 amino acids.

The chain has TRBV20-1 and TRBJ2-5; TRBD1 is a possible D gene (5 bases). CDR3 length: 13 amino acids. Germline V lookup: CDR1 DFQATT, CDR2 SNEGSKA (reference sequence). The germline V and J ends were trimmed by 1 base and 5 bases, with 11 bases remaining between them. In nucleotides, the CDR3 is TGCAGTGCTAGAGTTTCAGGGCGGGAGACCCAGTACTTC. Amino acids: CSARVSGRETQYF.

The chain links TRBV27 to TRBJ2-2, with D possibly called TRBD1 or TRBD2 (5 bases each). The CDR3 covers 16 residues. In germline, CDR1 is MNHEY, CDR2 SMNVEV (reference sequence). V lost 4 bases to trimming and J lost 0 bases, with 12 bases between them. The CDR3 DNA follows: TGTGCCAGCAGTTGGGGGTCGGAGACGAACACCGGGGAGCTGTTTTTT. Translation: CASSWGSETNTGELFF.